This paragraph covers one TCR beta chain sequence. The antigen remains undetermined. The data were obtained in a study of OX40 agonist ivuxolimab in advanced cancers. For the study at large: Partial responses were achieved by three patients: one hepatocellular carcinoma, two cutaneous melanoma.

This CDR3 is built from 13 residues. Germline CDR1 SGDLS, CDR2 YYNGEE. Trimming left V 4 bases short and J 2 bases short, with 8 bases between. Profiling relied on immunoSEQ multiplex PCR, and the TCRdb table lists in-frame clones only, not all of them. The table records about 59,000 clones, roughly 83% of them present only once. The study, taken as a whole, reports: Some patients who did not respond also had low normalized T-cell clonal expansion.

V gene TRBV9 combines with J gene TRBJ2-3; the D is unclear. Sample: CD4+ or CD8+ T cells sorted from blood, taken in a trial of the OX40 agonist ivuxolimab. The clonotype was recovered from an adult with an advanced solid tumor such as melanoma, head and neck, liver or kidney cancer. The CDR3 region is CASSQHHTDTQYF. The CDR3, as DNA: TGTGCCAGCAGCCAACACCACACAGATACGCAGTATTTT.